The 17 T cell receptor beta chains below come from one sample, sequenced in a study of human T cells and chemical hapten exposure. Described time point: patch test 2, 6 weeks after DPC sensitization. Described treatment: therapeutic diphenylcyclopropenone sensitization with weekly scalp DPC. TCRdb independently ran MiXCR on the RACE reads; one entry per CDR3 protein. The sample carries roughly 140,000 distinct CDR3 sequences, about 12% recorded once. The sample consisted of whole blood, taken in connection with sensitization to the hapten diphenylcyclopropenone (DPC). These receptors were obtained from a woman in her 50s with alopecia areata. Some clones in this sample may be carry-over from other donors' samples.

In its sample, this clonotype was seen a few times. CDR3 nucleotide sequence: TGTGCCAGCAGTTTCTTGGGGGGAGCCTACGAGCAGTACTTC. This encodes CASSFLGGAYEQYF. The chain uses TRBV27 and TRBJ2-7, with D perhaps matching TRBD2 (6 bases). V lost 3 bases and J 2 bases, leaving 11 bases between the germline ends. There are 14 residues in the CDR3. CDR1 is MNHEY and CDR2 is SMNVEV in the germline V gene (reference sequence).

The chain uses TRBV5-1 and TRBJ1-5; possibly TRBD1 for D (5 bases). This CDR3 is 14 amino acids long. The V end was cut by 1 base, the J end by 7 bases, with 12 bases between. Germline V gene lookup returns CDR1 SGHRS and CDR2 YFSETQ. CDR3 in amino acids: CASSLSQGGQPQHF. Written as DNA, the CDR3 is TGCGCCAGCAGCTTGAGCCAGGGTGGACAGCCCCAGCATTTT.

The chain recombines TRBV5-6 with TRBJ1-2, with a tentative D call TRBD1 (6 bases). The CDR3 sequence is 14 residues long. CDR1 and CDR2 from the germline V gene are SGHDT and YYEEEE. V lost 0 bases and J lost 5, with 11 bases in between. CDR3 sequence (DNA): TGTGCCAGCAGCTTGGACAGGGTTTGGTATGGCTACACCTTC. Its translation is CASSLDRVWYGYTF. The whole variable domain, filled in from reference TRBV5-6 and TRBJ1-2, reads DAGVTQSPTHLIKTRGQQVTLRCSPKSGHDTVSWYQQALGQGPQFIFQYYEEEERQRGNFPDRFSGHQFPNYSSELNVNALLLGDSALYLCASSLDRVWYGYTFGSGTRLTVV.

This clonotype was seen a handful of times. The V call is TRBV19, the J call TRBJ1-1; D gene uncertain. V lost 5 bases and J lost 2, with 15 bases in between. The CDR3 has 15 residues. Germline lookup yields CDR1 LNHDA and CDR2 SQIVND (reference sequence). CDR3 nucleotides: TGTGCCAGTAGTTCCCCGGGGTCCGTTAACACTGAAGCTTTCTTT. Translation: CASSSPGSVNTEAFF.

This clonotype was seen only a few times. This CDR3 is CASSIPSGPMSGANVLTF. As DNA, the CDR3 is TGTGCCAGTAGTATTCCTAGCGGGCCAATGTCTGGGGCCAACGTCCTGACTTTC. The J gene is TRBJ2-6, the V gene TRBV19, with 8 bases matching TRBD2. Germline trimming cut 3 bases from V and 1 base from J; bases unmatched to any gene: 8. CDR1 and CDR2 from the germline V gene are LNHDA and SQIVND (reference sequence). The CDR3 spans 18 residues.

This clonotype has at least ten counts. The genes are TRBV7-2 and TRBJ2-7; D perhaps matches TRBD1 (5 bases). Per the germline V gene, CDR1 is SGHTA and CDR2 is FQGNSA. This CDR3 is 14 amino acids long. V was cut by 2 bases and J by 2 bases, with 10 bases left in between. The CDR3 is CASSLYPGPYEQYF. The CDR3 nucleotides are TGTGCCAGCAGCTTATATCCAGGGCCCTACGAGCAGTACTTC. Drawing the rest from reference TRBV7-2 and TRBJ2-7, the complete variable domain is GAGVSQSPSNKVTEKGKDVELRCDPISGHTALYWYRQSLGQGLEFLIYFQGNSAPDKSGLPSDRFSAERTGGSVSTLTIQRTQQEDSAVYLCASSLYPGPYEQYFGPGTRLTVT.

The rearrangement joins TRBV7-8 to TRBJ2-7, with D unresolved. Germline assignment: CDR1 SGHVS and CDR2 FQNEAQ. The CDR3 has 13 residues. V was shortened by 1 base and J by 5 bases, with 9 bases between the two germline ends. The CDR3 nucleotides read TGTGCCAGCAGCTTAGTCTGGGGTAACGAGCAGTACTTC. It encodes CASSLVWGNEQYF.

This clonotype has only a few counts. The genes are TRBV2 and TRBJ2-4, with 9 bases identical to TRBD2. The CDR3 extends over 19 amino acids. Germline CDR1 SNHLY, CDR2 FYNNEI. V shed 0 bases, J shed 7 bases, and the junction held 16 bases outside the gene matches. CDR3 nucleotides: TGTGCCAGCAGTGAAGCGCTTCTCAGCGGGAGGCCGAAGGTTAACATTCAGTACTTC. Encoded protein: CASSEALLSGRPKVNIQYF.

In nucleotides, the CDR3 is TGTGCCAGCAGCCTCAGGCGGGGAGCCGGGGGAGAGCAGTACTTC. As protein: CASSLRRGAGGEQYF. This chain links TRBV7-2 with TRBJ2-7, with TRBD2 as a possible D gene (6 bases). The CDR3 totals 15 residues. CDR1 is SGHTA and CDR2 is FQGNSA in the germline V gene. V lost 5 bases to trimming and J lost 7 bases, with 21 bases between them.

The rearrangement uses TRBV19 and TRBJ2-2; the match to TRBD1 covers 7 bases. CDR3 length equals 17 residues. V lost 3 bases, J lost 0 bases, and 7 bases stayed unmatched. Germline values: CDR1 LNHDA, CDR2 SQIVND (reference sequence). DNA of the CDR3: TGTGCCAGTAGTATGCCGGGACAGCCGACGAACACCGGGGAGCTGTTTTTT. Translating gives CASSMPGQPTNTGELFF.

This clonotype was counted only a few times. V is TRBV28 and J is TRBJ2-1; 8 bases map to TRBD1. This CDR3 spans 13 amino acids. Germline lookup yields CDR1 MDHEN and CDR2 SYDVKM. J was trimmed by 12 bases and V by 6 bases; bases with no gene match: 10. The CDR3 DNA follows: TGTGCCAGCAGCGTCGGGACAGGCAAGGGGCAGTTCTTC. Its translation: CASSVGTGKGQFF.

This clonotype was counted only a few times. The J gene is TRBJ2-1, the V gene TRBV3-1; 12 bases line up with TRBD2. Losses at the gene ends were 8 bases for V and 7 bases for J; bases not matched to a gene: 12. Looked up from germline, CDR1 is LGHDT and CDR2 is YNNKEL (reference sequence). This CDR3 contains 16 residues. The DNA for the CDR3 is TGTGCCAGCTCTCCGGGAGGGCTAGCGGGAGGGAATGAGCAGTTCTTC. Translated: CASSPGGLAGGNEQFF.

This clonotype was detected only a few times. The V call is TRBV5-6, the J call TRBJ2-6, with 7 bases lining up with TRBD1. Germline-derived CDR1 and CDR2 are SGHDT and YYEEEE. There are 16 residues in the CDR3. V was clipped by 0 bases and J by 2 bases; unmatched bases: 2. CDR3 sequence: CASSLETGPGANVLTF. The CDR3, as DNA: TGTGCCAGCAGCTTGGAGACAGGGCCTGGGGCCAACGTCCTGACTTTC.

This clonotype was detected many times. Written as DNA, the CDR3 is TGTGCCAGCAGCTCGGGGCGGGGAGAGAACACTGAAGCTTTCTTT. Its protein product is CASSSGRGENTEAFF. The V and J genes are TRBV7-3 and TRBJ1-1; weak D call: TRBD1 (5 bases). The V gene lost 4 bases and the J gene lost 1 base, with 13 bases spanning the gap. Germline V gene lookup returns CDR1 SGHTA and CDR2 FQGTGA. This CDR3 is 15 amino acids long.

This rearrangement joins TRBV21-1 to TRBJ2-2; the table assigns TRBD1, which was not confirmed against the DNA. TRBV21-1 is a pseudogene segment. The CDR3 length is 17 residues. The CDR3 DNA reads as TGTGCCAGCAGCGAAGACAGGACCCTATCGAACACCGGGGAGCTGTTTTTT. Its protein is CASSEDRTLSNTGELFF.

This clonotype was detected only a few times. DNA for the CDR3: TGTGGTCGGACAGGGAGCCGCAATCAGCCCCAGCATTTT. This codes for CGRTGSRNQPQHF. The chain carries TRBV10-3 and TRBJ1-5, with 8 bases matching TRBD1. The CDR3 totals 13 residues. CDR1 and CDR2 from the germline V gene are ENHRY and SYGVKD.

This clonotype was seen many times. CDR3 bases: TGCAGTGCTCAAATGCCGGGACTAGCGGGAGTGAATGAGCAGTTCTTC. It specifies CSAQMPGLAGVNEQFF. The chain is built from TRBV20-1 and TRBJ2-1; 14 nucleotides line up with TRBD2. The CDR3 extends over 16 amino acids. In germline, CDR1 is DFQATT, CDR2 SNEGSKA (reference sequence). The junction had 10 bases not matched to a gene; V was cut back by 5 bases and J by 7 bases.